The 27 T cell receptor beta chains below all came from one sample that was sequenced in a study of radiotherapy plus CTLA-4 blockade in lung cancer. The protocol was immunoSEQ multiplex PCR, while the TCRdb copy is restricted to in-frame clones and leaves out a portion. Of tens of thousands of clones in the sample, over 75% were seen once. This material consisted of peripheral blood, taken from a patient treated with radiotherapy plus ipilimumab. These receptors originate from a human donor with non-small cell lung cancer who had stable disease on radiotherapy plus ipilimumab.

This chain uses TRBV7-9 with TRBJ2-3; D perhaps matches TRBD2 (5 bases). The CDR3 is 17 residues long. Trimming removed 5 bases from V and 0 bases from J, with 18 bases in between. Germline V CDR1 and CDR2: SEHNR, FQNEAQ (reference sequence). The DNA for the CDR3 is TGTGCCAGCAGCCCTAGCATGGTGGCGGTTAGCACAGATACGCAGTATTTT. It encodes CASSPSMVAVSTDTQYF.

The chain is built from TRBV2 and TRBJ2-2; 10 nucleotides align to TRBD2. The CDR3 covers 17 residues. The germline gives CDR1 SNHLY, CDR2 FYNNEI. V shed 6 bases and J 7 bases; nucleotides not matched to a gene: 14. The CDR3 protein is CASSRSGGALGDGELFF. Here the CDR3 DNA reads TGTGCCAGCAGCAGGAGCGGGGGGGCCTTGGGTGACGGGGAGCTGTTTTTT. Full variable domain (outside the CDR3, taken from reference TRBV2 and TRBJ2-2): EPEVTQTPSHQVTQMGQEVILRCVPISNHLYFYWYRQILGQKVEFLVSFYNNEISEKSEIFDDQFSVERPDGSNFTLKIRSTKLEDSAMYFCASSRSGGALGDGELFFGEGSRLTVL.

The chain carries TRBV10-3 and TRBJ1-5, with unresolved D. Germline V gives CDR1 ENHRY, CDR2 SYGVKD. The CDR3 contains 15 residues. The ends were cut back, 0 bases at V and 6 bases at J, with 12 bases in the middle. In DNA form, the CDR3 reads TGTGCCATCAGTGAGTCGGGAGACCCTGGTCAGCCCCAGCATTTT. Its protein product is CAISESGDPGQPQHF.

The rearrangement uses TRBV29-1 and TRBJ1-1; D unresolved. Trimming shortened V by 5 bases and J by 8 bases, and 18 bases separated the two germline ends. CDR3 length equals 13 residues. CDR1 is SQVTM, CDR2 ANQGSEA, per germline. The CDR3 coding sequence is TGCAGCGTTCTACCGGGTGGAAATGTGGAAGCTTTCTTT. It is translated as CSVLPGGNVEAFF.

The V gene is TRBV6-1, the J gene TRBJ2-2, with 9 positions matching TRBD2. V lost 10 bases and J lost 6; bases outside the gene matches: 6. This CDR3 has 13 residues. The germline CDR1 and CDR2 sequences are MNHNS and SASEGT. CDR3 in amino acids: CATKRGDAGELFF. The CDR3 region has the DNA TGTGCCACCAAGCGGGGGGACGCCGGGGAGCTGTTTTTT.

The J gene is TRBJ1-5, the V gene TRBV2; D remains unclear. The CDR3 is made up of 13 amino acids. The ends were cut back, 4 bases at V and 5 bases at J, with 9 bases in the middle. In germline, CDR1 is SNHLY, CDR2 FYNNEI. The CDR3 spells CASSVLWDQPQHF. The CDR3 DNA follows: TGTGCCAGCAGTGTCCTCTGGGATCAGCCCCAGCATTTT.

The chain joins TRBV15 to TRBJ1-6; D gene unclear. V lost 5 bases, J lost 5 bases, and 10 bases lay in between. The CDR3 extends over 14 amino acids. Germline V CDR1 and CDR2: LNHNV, YYDKDF (reference sequence). CDR3 nucleotide sequence: TGTGCCACCAGCGGGCAGGAGCATAATTCACCCCTCCACTTT. It codes for CATSGQEHNSPLHF.

Notes on this clone: One end of the junction fails to match germline, which may point to a read error. The CDR3 is CARSHILGEGEGESNQPQHF. DNA for the CDR3: TGCGCCCGCAGCCATATCCTGGGGGAGGGAGAGGGGGAAAGCAATCAGCCCCAGCATTTT. The V call is TRBV5-1, the J call TRBJ1-5; D is perhaps TRBD1 (6 bases). The CDR3 covers 20 residues. Per the germline V gene, CDR1 is SGHRS and CDR2 is YFSETQ.

The chain couples TRBV30 to TRBJ1-1; tentative D call: TRBD1 (5 bases). V gave up 2 bases and J gave up 5 bases, with 12 bases separating them. The CDR3 sequence is 13 residues long. Germline V gene lookup returns CDR1 GTSNPN and CDR2 SVGIG (reference sequence). CDR3 DNA sequence: TGTGCCTGGAGTACGGGGGTCTCTACTGAAGCTTTCTTT. Translating it yields CAWSTGVSTEAFF.

The chain couples TRBV19 to TRBJ2-3, with 7 bases fitting TRBD1. V was clipped by 6 bases and J by 0 bases; unmatched bases: 6. Germline loops: CDR1 LNHDA, CDR2 SQIVND (reference sequence). The CDR3 runs 15 residues. The CDR3 DNA follows: TGTGCCAGTAGACACTTGACAGGGAGCACAGATACGCAGTATTTT. It codes for CASRHLTGSTDTQYF.

The rearrangement uses TRBV5-6 and TRBJ1-2; 8 bases map to TRBD1. Germline loops: CDR1 SGHDT, CDR2 YYEEEE. V lost 1 base and J lost 4; bases outside the gene matches: 12. The CDR3 is 17 residues long. The CDR3 reads CASSLYQGAGWSYGYTF. CDR3 coding DNA: TGTGCCAGCAGCTTGTATCAGGGGGCAGGGTGGAGCTATGGCTACACCTTC.

The chain couples TRBV12-5 to TRBJ1-1, with D perhaps matching TRBD1 (5 bases). The CDR3 sequence is 13 residues long. CDR1 and CDR2 from the germline V gene are LGHNT and FRNRAP. V was trimmed by 6 bases and J by 0 bases, leaving 8 bases between them. The CDR3 sequence is CASGWGMNTEAFF. In DNA form, the CDR3 reads TGTGCTAGTGGCTGGGGGATGAACACTGAAGCTTTCTTT.

The CDR3 reads CASSLASARGRQPQHF. CDR3 DNA: TGTGCCAGCAGCTTAGCGAGCGCCAGGGGAAGACAGCCCCAGCATTTT. The chain combines TRBV7-8 with TRBJ1-5; the D gene is possibly TRBD1 (6 bases). In germline, CDR1 is SGHVS, CDR2 FQNEAQ. The CDR3 runs to 16 residues. V was pared by 0 bases and J by 7 bases, with 16 bases between.

This clone has only one observation. The V call is TRBV4-3, the J call TRBJ2-1; D is uncertain. The length of the CDR3 is 16 residues. The V gene's germline CDR1 is LGHNA and CDR2 YSLEER. V shed 4 bases and J shed 5 bases, with 18 bases lying between them. The CDR3 spells CASSLTYSGWDNEQFF. DNA for the CDR3: TGCGCCAGCAGCCTAACTTATTCAGGCTGGGACAATGAGCAGTTCTTC.

The J gene is TRBJ1-1, the V gene TRBV11-3; 7 bases are a match to TRBD1. The CDR3 is 12 residues long. V shed 8 bases, J shed 11 bases, and the junction held 11 bases outside the gene matches. Germline V CDR1 and CDR2: SGHNT, YENEEA. The CDR3 DNA reads TGTGCCAGCGGATTAAAGGGGGCAACGGCTTTCTTT. Amino acids: CASGLKGATAFF. The variable domain in full, completed from reference TRBV11-3 and TRBJ1-1, reads EAGVVQSPRYKIIEKKQPVAFWCNPISGHNTLYWYLQNLGQGPELLIRYENEEAVDDSQLPKDRFSAERLKGVDSTLKIQPAELGDSAVYLCASGLKGATAFFGQGTRLTVV.

J is TRBJ1-2 and V is TRBV29-1; 10 bases are a match to TRBD1. V lost 6 bases, J lost 5 bases, and 6 bases stayed unmatched. The germline gives CDR1 SQVTM, CDR2 ANQGSEA. The CDR3 is made up of 13 amino acids. The CDR3 here is CSVDRGLAYGYTF. CDR3 coding DNA: TGCAGCGTAGACAGGGGGCTGGCGTATGGCTACACCTTC.

This clone is medium-sized. The CDR3 protein is CASRDSRKRVYGYTF. The CDR3 DNA follows: TGTGCCAGCAGGGATAGCCGCAAGAGAGTCTATGGCTACACCTTC. V and J are TRBV5-6 and TRBJ1-2; no clear D. Germline values: CDR1 SGHDT, CDR2 YYEEEE. The CDR3 covers 15 residues. The V end lost 5 bases, the J end lost 4 bases, and 18 bases lay between the germline ends. Complete variable domain (other parts from reference TRBV5-6 and TRBJ1-2): DAGVTQSPTHLIKTRGQQVTLRCSPKSGHDTVSWYQQALGQGPQFIFQYYEEEERQRGNFPDRFSGHQFPNYSSELNVNALLLGDSALYLCASRDSRKRVYGYTFGSGTRLTVV.

This sequence joins TRBV6-4 and TRBJ1-2; TRBD1 might be the D (6 bases). Germline V gene sequence: CDR1 MRHNA, CDR2 SNTAGT. This CDR3 contains 14 residues. Trimming took 2 bases from V and 3 from J, leaving 10 bases between them. CDR3 amino acids: CASSDGGAHYGYTF. CDR3 DNA: TGTGCCAGCAGTGACGGGGGGGCTCACTATGGCTACACCTTC.

The chain is built from TRBV7-2 and TRBJ1-2; a weak D match, TRBD1 (5 bases). The ends were cut back, 4 bases at V and 5 bases at J, with 11 bases in the middle. Germline loops: CDR1 SGHTA, CDR2 FQGNSA. CDR3 length equals 13 residues. The CDR3 sequence is CASSSRVEYGYTF. In DNA form, the CDR3 reads TGTGCCAGCAGCTCCAGGGTGGAGTATGGCTACACCTTC. Drawing the rest from reference TRBV7-2 and TRBJ1-2, the complete variable domain is GAGVSQSPSNKVTEKGKDVELRCDPISGHTALYWYRQSLGQGLEFLIYFQGNSAPDKSGLPSDRFSAERTGGSVSTLTIQRTQQEDSAVYLCASSSRVEYGYTFGSGTRLTVV.

This chain joins TRBV7-7 and TRBJ2-1, with D possibly called TRBD1 or TRBD2 (7 bases each). CDR1 and CDR2 from the germline V gene are SSHAT and FNYEAQ (reference sequence). Trimming removed 5 bases from V and 4 bases from J, with 15 bases in between. This CDR3 is 15 amino acids long. CDR3: CASSPGGGAYNEQFF. CDR3 nucleotides: TGTGCCAGCAGCCCAGGGGGGGGAGCTTACAATGAGCAGTTCTTC.

In DNA form, the CDR3 reads TGTGCCAGCAGTGAAGCGAGGAACACCGGGGAGCTGTTTTTT. It codes for CASSEARNTGELFF. The chain has TRBV6-1 and TRBJ2-2; D ambiguous. CDR1 is MNHNS, CDR2 SASEGT, per germline. V dropped 0 bases and J dropped 1 base, with 3 bases sitting between them. There are 14 residues in the CDR3.

The genes are TRBV29-1 and TRBJ1-6; 11 positions match TRBD1. The germline CDR1 and CDR2 sequences are SQVTM and ANQGSEA. V lost 5 bases to trimming and J lost 12 bases; unmatched junction nucleotides: 6. The CDR3 length is 13 residues. CDR3 loop: CSVSGTGGLPLHF. CDR3 sequence (DNA): TGCAGCGTTTCCGGGACAGGGGGATTACCCCTCCACTTT.

J is TRBJ2-7 and V is TRBV11-2; 9 bases fit TRBD1. V shed 5 bases and J 5 bases; nucleotides not matched to a gene: 4. CDR3 size: 13 residues. CDR1 and CDR2 (germline): SGHAT, FQNNGV. CDR3 in DNA: TGTGCCAGCAGCGGACAGGGGTGGAACGAGCAGTACGTC. This codes for CASSGQGWNEQYV.

The chain employs TRBV19 and TRBJ1-1; D is possibly TRBD1 (5 bases). The CDR3 covers 14 residues. Trimming left V 3 bases short and J 6 bases short, with 14 bases between. Germline-derived CDR1 and CDR2 are LNHDA and SQIVND (reference sequence). CDR3 sequence reads: CASSIQGTGSEAFF. The CDR3 DNA is TGTGCCAGTAGTATCCAGGGTACTGGGTCTGAAGCTTTCTTT.

There are a few counts of this clone. V is TRBV5-5 and J is TRBJ2-7, with D perhaps TRBD1 (6 bases). Looked up from germline, CDR1 is SGHKS and CDR2 is YYEKEE (reference sequence). The CDR3 is made up of 15 amino acids. V lost 0 bases and J 7 bases, leaving 17 bases between the germline ends. CDR3: CASSLDDRLPQEQYV. The CDR3 bases are TGTGCCAGCAGCTTGGACGACAGGCTTCCCCAAGAGCAGTACGTC.

This clone was recorded once. V is TRBV19 and J is TRBJ1-2, with 7 nucleotides matching TRBD1. Unmatched junction bases numbered 11, after V lost 6 bases and J lost 4 bases. This CDR3 region has 15 residues. The germline V gene encodes CDR1 LNHDA and CDR2 SQIVND (reference sequence). In nucleotides, the CDR3 is TGTGCCAGTAGGGACCTCCTTCAGGGGGGCTATGGCTACACCTTC. This translates into CASRDLLQGGYGYTF.

This clone was seen only a few times. This chain links TRBV7-2 with TRBJ1-3; possibly TRBD1 for D (5 bases). Trimming took 3 bases from V and 0 from J, leaving 9 bases between them. Germline V gene lookup returns CDR1 SGHTA and CDR2 FQGNSA. This CDR3 has 15 residues. The CDR3 region has the DNA TGTGCCAGCAGCTTGGGGACCTTCTCTGGAAACACCATATATTTT. Residues: CASSLGTFSGNTIYF.